Listed below are T cell receptor beta chains from one sample, sequenced in a study of PD-1 blockade in classical Hodgkin lymphoma. Only in-frame clones appear in the TCRdb table, and some are missing; sequencing was by immunoSEQ multiplex PCR. Counted here are 4,300 or so clones, about three quarters occurring once; the ten biggest clones make up approximately 25%. The sequencing used CD8+ T cells from blood, collected at baseline. Receptors originate from a human donor with classical Hodgkin lymphoma. Each CDR3 is given with its conserved first and last residue. The D gene is left open where the match is weak. Some rows mark clone size as missing; the rest say once, few, many or name a class of expanded clone.

v_call: TRBV28; clone_size: NA; d_call: NA; j_call: TRBJ2-3; cdr3_aa: CASSLSWDTQYF; cdr3_nt: TGTGCCAGCAGTTTAAGTTGGGATACGCAGTATTTT
v_call: TRBV25-1; clone_size: NA; d_call: TRBD1; j_call: TRBJ1-2; cdr3_aa: CASSGKTGPNYGYTF; cdr3_nt: TGTGCCAGCAGTGGGAAGACAGGGCCCAACTATGGCTACACCTTC
v_call: TRBV4-2; clone_size: NA; d_call: NA; j_call: TRBJ1-1; cdr3_aa: CASSQEGARGTEAFF; cdr3_nt: TGTGCCAGTAGCCAAGAAGGGGCCCGGGGCACTGAAGCTTTCTTT
v_call: TRBV7-9; clone_size: NA; d_call: NA; j_call: TRBJ2-7; cdr3_aa: CASSLGTVYEQYF; cdr3_nt: TGTGCCAGCAGCTTAGGGACAGTCTACGAGCAGTACTTC
v_call: TRBV28; clone_size: NA; d_call: NA; j_call: TRBJ2-5; cdr3_aa: CASSFWGAQTTTGEETQYF; cdr3_nt: TGTGCCAGCAGTTTTTGGGGGGCCCAGACGACAACCGGGGAAGAGACCCAGTACTTC
v_call: TRBV7-9; clone_size: once; d_call: NA; j_call: TRBJ2-3; cdr3_aa: CASSPVGTTDTQYF; cdr3_nt: TGTGCCAGCAGCCCAGTAGGGACCACAGATACGCAGTATTTT
v_call: TRBV6-6; clone_size: NA; d_call: NA; j_call: TRBJ1-1; cdr3_aa: CASSSPNQGTEAFF; cdr3_nt: TGTGCCAGCAGTTCCCCTAATCAGGGTACTGAAGCTTTCTTT
v_call: TRBV9; clone_size: NA; d_call: NA; j_call: TRBJ2-2; cdr3_aa: CASSRGLTGELFF; cdr3_nt: TGTGCCAGCAGCAGGGGGTTAACCGGGGAGCTGTTTTTT
v_call: TRBV7-9; clone_size: NA; d_call: NA; j_call: TRBJ2-7; cdr3_aa: CASSFGLTYEQYF; cdr3_nt: TGTGCCAGCAGCTTCGGATTAACCTACGAGCAGTACTTC
v_call: TRBV5-8; clone_size: NA; d_call: NA; j_call: TRBJ1-1; cdr3_aa: CASSLWEGGNTEAFF; cdr3_nt: TGTGCCAGCAGCTTGTGGGAGGGAGGTAACACTGAAGCTTTCTTT
v_call: TRBV5-6; clone_size: NA; d_call: NA; j_call: TRBJ2-1; cdr3_aa: CASSHLTVGEQFF; cdr3_nt: TGTGCCAGCAGTCACCTTACGGTGGGTGAGCAGTTCTTC
v_call: TRBV4-1; clone_size: few; d_call: NA; j_call: TRBJ2-7; cdr3_aa: CASSQGTHLDEQYF; cdr3_nt: TGCGCCAGCAGCCAAGGTACCCATCTCGACGAGCAGTACTTC
v_call: TRBV7-6; clone_size: NA; d_call: TRBD2; j_call: TRBJ2-1; cdr3_aa: CASSFYTGGEGLAGYNEQFF; cdr3_nt: TGTGCCAGCAGCTTCTATACAGGGGGCGAGGGACTAGCGGGATACAATGAGCAGTTCTTC
v_call: TRBV9; clone_size: NA; d_call: TRBD1; j_call: TRBJ1-4; cdr3_aa: CASSVAGGKEKLFF; cdr3_nt: TGTGCCAGCAGCGTAGCAGGGGGTAAAGAAAAACTGTTTTTT
v_call: TRBV4-1; clone_size: few; d_call: NA; j_call: TRBJ2-7; cdr3_aa: CATSVGATGEQYF; cdr3_nt: TGCGCCACCTCAGTAGGGGCCACGGGCGAGCAGTACTTC
v_call: TRBV7-9; clone_size: NA; d_call: NA; j_call: TRBJ2-7; cdr3_aa: CASSPLGNSPYEQYF; cdr3_nt: TGCGCCAGCAGCCCCCTGGGAAACAGTCCCTACGAGCAGTACTTC
v_call: TRBV9; clone_size: NA; d_call: TRBD2; j_call: TRBJ2-2; cdr3_aa: CASSPRLAGTNTGELFF; cdr3_nt: TGTGCCAGCAGCCCCCGACTAGCGGGGACGAACACCGGGGAGCTGTTTTTT